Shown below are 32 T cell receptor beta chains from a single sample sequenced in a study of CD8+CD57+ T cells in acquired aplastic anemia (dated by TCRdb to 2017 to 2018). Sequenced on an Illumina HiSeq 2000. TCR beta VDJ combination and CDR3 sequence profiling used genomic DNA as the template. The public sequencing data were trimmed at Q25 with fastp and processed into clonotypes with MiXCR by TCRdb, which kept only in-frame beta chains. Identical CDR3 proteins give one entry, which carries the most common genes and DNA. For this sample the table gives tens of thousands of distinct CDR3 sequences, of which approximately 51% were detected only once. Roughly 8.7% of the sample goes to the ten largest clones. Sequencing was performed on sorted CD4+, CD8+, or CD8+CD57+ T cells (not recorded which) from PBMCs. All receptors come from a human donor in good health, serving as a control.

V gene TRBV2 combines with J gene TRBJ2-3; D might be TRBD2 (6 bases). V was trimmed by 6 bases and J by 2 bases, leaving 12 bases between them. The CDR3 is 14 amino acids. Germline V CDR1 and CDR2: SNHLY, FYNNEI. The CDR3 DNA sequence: TGTGCCAGCAGCCAGACTAGTTACACAGATACGCAGTATTTT. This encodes CASSQTSYTDTQYF.

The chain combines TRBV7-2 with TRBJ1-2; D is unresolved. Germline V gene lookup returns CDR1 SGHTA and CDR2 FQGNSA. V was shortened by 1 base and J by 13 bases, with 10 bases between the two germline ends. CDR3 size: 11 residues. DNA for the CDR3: TGTGCCAGCAGCTTAGATTCCCCTCCCACCTTC. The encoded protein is CASSLDSPPTF.

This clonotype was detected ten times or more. CDR3 DNA: TGCAGTGCTGTGATAAGGGACCCATCCTACAATGAGCAGTTCTTC. It encodes CSAVIRDPSYNEQFF. The J gene is TRBJ2-1, the V gene TRBV20-1, with D possibly called TRBD1 or TRBD2 (5 bases each). The V and J ends lost 5 bases and 1 base respectively, with 15 bases between them. There are 15 residues in the CDR3. CDR1 DFQATT and CDR2 SNEGSKA come from the germline V gene (reference sequence).

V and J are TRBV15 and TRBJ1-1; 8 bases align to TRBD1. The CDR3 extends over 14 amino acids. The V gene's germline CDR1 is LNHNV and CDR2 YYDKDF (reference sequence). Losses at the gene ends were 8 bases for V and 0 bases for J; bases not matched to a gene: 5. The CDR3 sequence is CATDRGRLNTEAFF. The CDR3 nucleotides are TGTGCCACCGACAGGGGAAGACTGAACACTGAAGCTTTCTTT.

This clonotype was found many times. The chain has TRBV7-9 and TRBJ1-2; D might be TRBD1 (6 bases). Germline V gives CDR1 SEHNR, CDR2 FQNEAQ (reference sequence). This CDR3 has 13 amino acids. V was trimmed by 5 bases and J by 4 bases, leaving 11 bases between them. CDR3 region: CASSRGGAYGYTF. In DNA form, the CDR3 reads TGTGCCAGCAGCCGAGGGGGTGCCTATGGCTACACCTTC.

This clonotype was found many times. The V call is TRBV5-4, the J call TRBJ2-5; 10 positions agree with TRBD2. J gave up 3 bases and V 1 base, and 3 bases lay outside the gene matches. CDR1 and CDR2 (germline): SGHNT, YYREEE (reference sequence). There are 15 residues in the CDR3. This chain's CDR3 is CASSLRLAGEETQYF. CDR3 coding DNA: TGTGCCAGCAGCTTGCGTCTAGCGGGGGAAGAGACCCAGTACTTC.

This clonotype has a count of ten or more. The CDR3 reads CSATFSGGIDGYTF. CDR3 DNA sequence: TGCAGTGCTACATTTTCAGGGGGCATCGATGGCTACACCTTC. The V call is TRBV20-1, the J call TRBJ1-2, with TRBD1 identical over 8 bases. Germline V gene lookup returns CDR1 DFQATT and CDR2 SNEGSKA (reference sequence). This CDR3 region has 14 residues. V lost 4 bases to trimming and J lost 6 bases; unmatched junction nucleotides: 10.

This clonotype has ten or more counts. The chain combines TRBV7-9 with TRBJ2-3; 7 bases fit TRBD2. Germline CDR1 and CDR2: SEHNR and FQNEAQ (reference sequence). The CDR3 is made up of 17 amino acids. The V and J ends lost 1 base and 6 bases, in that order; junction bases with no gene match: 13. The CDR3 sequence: CASSLGWGGPAYDTQYF. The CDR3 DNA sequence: TGTGCCAGCAGCTTAGGATGGGGGGGTCCCGCCTACGATACGCAGTATTTT.

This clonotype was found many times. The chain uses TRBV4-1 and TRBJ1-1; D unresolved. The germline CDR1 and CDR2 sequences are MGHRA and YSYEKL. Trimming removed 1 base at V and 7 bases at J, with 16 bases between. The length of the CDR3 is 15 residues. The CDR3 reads CASSQGREGSGEAFF. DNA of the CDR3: TGCGCCAGCAGCCAAGGAAGGGAGGGTTCTGGTGAAGCTTTCTTT.

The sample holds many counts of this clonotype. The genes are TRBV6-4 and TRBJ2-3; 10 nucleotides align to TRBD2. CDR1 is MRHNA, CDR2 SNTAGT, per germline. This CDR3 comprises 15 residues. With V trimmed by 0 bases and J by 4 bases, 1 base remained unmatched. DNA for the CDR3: TGTGCCAGCAGTGACTCAGCGGGAGGGCCAGATACGCAGTATTTT. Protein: CASSDSAGGPDTQYF.

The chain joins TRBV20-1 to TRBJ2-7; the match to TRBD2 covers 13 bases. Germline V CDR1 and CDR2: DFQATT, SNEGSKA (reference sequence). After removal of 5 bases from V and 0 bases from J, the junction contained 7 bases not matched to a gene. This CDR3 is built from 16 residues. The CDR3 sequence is CSAALAGGPISYEQYF. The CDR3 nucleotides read TGCAGTGCTGCACTAGCGGGAGGGCCGATCTCCTACGAGCAGTACTTC.

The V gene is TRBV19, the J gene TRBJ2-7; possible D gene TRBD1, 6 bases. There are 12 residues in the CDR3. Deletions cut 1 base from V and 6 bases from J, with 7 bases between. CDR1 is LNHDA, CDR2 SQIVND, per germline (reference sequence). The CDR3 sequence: CASSIVDSEQYF. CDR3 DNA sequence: TGTGCCAGTAGTATAGTGGACAGCGAGCAGTACTTC.

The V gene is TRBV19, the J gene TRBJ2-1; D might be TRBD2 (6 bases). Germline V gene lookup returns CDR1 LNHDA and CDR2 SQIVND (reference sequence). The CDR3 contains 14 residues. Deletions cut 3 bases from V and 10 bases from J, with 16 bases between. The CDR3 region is CASSILAGPREQFF. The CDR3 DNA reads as TGTGCCAGTAGTATCCTCGCGGGACCCCGGGAGCAGTTCTTC.

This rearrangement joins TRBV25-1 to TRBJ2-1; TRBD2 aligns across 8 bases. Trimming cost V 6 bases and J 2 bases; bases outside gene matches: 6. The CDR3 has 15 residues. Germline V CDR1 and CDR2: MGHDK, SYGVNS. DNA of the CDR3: TGTGCCAGCAGCCTAGCGGGTCTTACCTACAATGAGCAGTTCTTC. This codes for CASSLAGLTYNEQFF.

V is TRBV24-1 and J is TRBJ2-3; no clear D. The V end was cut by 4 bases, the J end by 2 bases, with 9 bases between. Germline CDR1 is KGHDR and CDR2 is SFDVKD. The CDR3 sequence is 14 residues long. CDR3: CATSESELTDTQYF. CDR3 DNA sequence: TGTGCCACCAGTGAGTCAGAACTCACAGATACGCAGTATTTT.

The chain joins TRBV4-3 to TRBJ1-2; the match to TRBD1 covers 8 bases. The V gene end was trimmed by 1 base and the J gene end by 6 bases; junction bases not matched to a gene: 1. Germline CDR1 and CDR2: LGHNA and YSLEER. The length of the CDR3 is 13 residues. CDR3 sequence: CASSQGTGNGYTF. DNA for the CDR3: TGCGCCAGCAGCCAAGGGACAGGGAATGGCTACACCTTC.

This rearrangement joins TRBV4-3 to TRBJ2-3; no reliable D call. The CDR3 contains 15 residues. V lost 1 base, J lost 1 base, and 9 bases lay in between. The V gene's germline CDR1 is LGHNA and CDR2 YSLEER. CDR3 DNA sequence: TGCGCCAGCAGCCAAGGTGGGGTTGGCACAGATACGCAGTATTTT. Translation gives CASSQGGVGTDTQYF.

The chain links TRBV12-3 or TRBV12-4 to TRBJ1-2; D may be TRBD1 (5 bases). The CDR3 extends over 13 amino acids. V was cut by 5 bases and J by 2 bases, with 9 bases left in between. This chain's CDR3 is CASSQDINYGYTF. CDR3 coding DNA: TGTGCCAGCAGTCAGGACATAAACTATGGCTACACCTTC.

CDR3: CASSDGRLQIV. Here the CDR3 DNA reads TGTGCCAGCAGTGACGGCCGGCTGCAAATAGTC. The V gene is TRBV2, the J gene TRBJ2-7; the D is unclear. There are 11 residues in the CDR3. Germline values: CDR1 SNHLY, CDR2 FYNNEI.

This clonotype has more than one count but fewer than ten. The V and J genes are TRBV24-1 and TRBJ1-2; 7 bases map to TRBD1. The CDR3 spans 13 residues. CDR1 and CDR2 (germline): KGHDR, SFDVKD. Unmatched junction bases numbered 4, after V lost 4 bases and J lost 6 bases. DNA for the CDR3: TGTGCCACCAGTGACAGACAGGGCGATGGCTACACCTTC. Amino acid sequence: CATSDRQGDGYTF.

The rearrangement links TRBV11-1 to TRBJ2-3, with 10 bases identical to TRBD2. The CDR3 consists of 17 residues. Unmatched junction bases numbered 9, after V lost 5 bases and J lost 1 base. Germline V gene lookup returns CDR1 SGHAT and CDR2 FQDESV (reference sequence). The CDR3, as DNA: TGTGCCAGCAGCGAACACCTCGGACTAGCGGGCACAGATACGCAGTATTTT. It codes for CASSEHLGLAGTDTQYF.

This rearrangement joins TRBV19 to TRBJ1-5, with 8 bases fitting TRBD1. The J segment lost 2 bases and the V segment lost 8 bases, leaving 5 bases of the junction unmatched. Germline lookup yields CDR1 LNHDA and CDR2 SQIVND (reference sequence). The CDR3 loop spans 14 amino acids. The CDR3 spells CASRRGQGNQPQHF. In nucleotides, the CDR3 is TGTGCCAGTCGCAGGGGGCAGGGCAATCAGCCCCAGCATTTT.

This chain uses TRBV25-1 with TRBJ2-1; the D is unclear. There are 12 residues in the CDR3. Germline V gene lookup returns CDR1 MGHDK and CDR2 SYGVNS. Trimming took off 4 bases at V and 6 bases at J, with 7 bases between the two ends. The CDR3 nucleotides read TGTGCCAGCAGTGTAGGTGTCAATGAGCAGTTCTTC. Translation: CASSVGVNEQFF.

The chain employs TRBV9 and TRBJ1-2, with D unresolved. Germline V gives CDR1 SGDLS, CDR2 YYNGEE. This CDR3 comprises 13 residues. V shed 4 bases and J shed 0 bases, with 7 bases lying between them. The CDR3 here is CASSPLANYGYTF. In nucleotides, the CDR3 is TGTGCCAGCAGCCCGTTAGCTAACTATGGCTACACCTTC. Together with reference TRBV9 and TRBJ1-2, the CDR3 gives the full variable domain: DSGVTQTPKHLITATGQRVTLRCSPRSGDLSVYWYQQSLDQGLQFLIQYYNGEERAKGNILERFSAQQFPDLHSELNLSSLELGDSALYFCASSPLANYGYTFGSGTRLTVV.

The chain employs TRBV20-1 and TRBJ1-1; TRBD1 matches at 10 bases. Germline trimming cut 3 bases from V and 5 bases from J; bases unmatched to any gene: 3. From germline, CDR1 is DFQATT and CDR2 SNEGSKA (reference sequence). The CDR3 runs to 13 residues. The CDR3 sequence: CSARGQGRTEAFF. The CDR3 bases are TGCAGTGCTAGGGGACAGGGGAGGACTGAAGCTTTCTTT.

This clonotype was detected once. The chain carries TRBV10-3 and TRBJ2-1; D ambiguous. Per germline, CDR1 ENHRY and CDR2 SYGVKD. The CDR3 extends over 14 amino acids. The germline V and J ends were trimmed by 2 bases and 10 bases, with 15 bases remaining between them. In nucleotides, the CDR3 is TGTGCCATCAGTGAGGCGCCAGACTTGTTAGAGCAGTTCTTC. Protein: CAISEAPDLLEQFF.

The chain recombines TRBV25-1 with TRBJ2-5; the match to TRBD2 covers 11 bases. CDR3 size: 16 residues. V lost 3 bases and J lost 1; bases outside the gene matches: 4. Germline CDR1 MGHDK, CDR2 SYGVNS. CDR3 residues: CASSEFSGGAQETQYF. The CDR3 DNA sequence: TGTGCCAGCAGTGAGTTTAGCGGGGGGGCCCAAGAGACCCAGTACTTC. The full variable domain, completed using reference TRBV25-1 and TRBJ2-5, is EADIYQTPRYLVIGTGKKITLECSQTMGHDKMYWYQQDPGMELHLIHYSYGVNSTEKGDLSSESTVSRIRTEHFPLTLESARPSHTSQYLCASSEFSGGAQETQYFGPGTRLLVL.

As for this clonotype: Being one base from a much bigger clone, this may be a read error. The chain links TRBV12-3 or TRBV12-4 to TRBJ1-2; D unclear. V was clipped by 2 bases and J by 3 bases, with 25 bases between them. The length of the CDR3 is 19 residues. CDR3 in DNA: TGTGCCAGCAGTTTAAGATTCTCGGGAAATCTCTTATACCACTATGGCTACACCTTC. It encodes CASSLRFSGNLLYHYGYTF.

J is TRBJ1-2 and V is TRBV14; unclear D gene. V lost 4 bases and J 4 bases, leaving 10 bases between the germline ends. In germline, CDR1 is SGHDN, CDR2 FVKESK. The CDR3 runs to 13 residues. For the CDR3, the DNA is TGTGCCAGCAGCCCCGGACCGAGCTATGGCTACACCTTC. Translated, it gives CASSPGPSYGYTF.

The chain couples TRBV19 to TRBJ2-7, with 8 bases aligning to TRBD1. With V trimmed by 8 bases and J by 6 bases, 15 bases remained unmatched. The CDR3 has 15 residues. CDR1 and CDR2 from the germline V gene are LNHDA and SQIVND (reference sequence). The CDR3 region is CASGSGQGSTCEQYF. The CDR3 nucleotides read TGTGCCAGTGGGAGCGGACAGGGAAGCACCTGCGAGCAGTACTTC.

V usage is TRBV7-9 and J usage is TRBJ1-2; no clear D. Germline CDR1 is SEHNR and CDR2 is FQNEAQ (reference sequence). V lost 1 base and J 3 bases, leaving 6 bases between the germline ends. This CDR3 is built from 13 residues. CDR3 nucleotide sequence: TGTGCCAGCAGCTTAGTATTCGACTATGGCTACACCTTC. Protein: CASSLVFDYGYTF.

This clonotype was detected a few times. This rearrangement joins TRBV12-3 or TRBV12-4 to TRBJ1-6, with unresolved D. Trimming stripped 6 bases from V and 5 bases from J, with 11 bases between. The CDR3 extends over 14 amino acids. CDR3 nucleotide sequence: TGTGCCAGCAGCTCTAGACTGAATAATTCACCCCTCCACTTT. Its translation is CASSSRLNNSPLHF.